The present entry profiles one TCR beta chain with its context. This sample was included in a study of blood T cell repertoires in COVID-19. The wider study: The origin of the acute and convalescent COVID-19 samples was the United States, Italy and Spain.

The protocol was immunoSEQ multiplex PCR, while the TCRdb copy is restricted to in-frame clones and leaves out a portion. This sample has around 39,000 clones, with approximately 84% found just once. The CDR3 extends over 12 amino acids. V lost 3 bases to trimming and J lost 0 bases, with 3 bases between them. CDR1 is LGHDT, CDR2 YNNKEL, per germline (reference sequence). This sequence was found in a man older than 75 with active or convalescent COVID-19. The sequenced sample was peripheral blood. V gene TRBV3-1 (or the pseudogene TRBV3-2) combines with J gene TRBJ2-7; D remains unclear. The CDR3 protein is CASSHSSYEQYF. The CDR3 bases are TGTGCCAGCAGCCACAGCTCCTACGAGCAGTACTTC.